The 3 T cell receptor beta chains below all came from one sample that was sequenced in a study of T cells in Graves' hyperthyroidism and ophthalmopathy. RNA transcripts served as the template for amplifying TCR beta CDR3 regions. With the HTBI primer set, the TCR CDR3 went through a first round of RT-PCR. TCRdb reanalysed the multiplex PCR reads using MiXCR and keeps one entry per CDR3 protein. Of fewer than 750,000 distinct CDR3 sequences in the sample, under 15% are singletons; the top ten hold around 4%. The sample taken for sequencing was blood. All receptors derive from a woman aged 40 to 49 with Graves' ophthalmopathy.

The rearrangement links TRBV12-3 or TRBV12-4 to TRBJ2-5; no clear D. The CDR3 runs 14 residues. The V end lost 7 bases, the J end lost 5 bases, and 17 bases lay between the germline ends. The DNA for the CDR3 is TGTGCCAGCACCCAAGTGTATCCCGAGGAGACCCAGTACTTC. This sequence encodes CASTQVYPEETQYF.

The chain recombines TRBV4-3 with TRBJ1-3; unclear D gene. V shed 1 base and J shed 3 bases, with 7 bases lying between them. This CDR3 comprises 14 residues. Germline V gene lookup returns CDR1 LGHNA and CDR2 YSLEER. This CDR3 is CASSQGHLGNTIYF. The DNA for the CDR3 is TGCGCCAGCAGCCAAGGACATCTTGGAAACACCATATATTTT.

V and J are TRBV4-2 and TRBJ2-2; possible D gene TRBD1, 6 bases. The V gene's germline CDR1 is LGHNA and CDR2 YNFKEQ. The V and J ends lost 1 base and 0 bases respectively, with 9 bases between them. The CDR3 sequence is 16 residues long. In DNA form, the CDR3 reads TGTGCCAGCAGCCAAGGAACAGGGTCGAACACCGGGGAGCTGTTTTTT. Translating it yields CASSQGTGSNTGELFF.